A selection of T cell receptor beta chains follows, all from one sample in a study of PD-1 blockade in mismatch repair-deficient tumors. TCRdb keeps only in-frame clones here, not all; method: immunoSEQ multiplex PCR. The table has about 35,000 clones, less than 90% seen once. Source: PBMCs, taken less than 7 weeks after starting pembrolizumab. These receptors were taken from an adult with mismatch repair-deficient cancer. CDR3s include the opening cysteine and the closing phenylalanine or tryptophan.

v_gene	j_gene	len	CDR3aa
TRBV5-1	TRBJ1-2	13	CASSLPGGYGYTF
TRBV18	TRBJ1-5	16	CASSPTFGQGNQPQHF
TRBV7-3	TRBJ2-1	15	CASSFGTTSYNEQFF
TRBV7-2	TRBJ1-1	17	CASSLGSPRDTSWKAFF
TRBV7-9	TRBJ2-3	15	CASSLVQGGADTQYF
TRBV25-1	TRBJ2-2	14	CASSKTGVAGELFF
TRBV18	TRBJ2-7	14	CASTLLAGTYEQYF
TRBV7-2	TRBJ2-4	14	CASSLVPGENIQYF
TRBV19	TRBJ1-1	15	CASIRYRLGNTEAFF
TRBV27	TRBJ2-1	14	CASTQWPTYNEQFF
TRBV21-1	TRBJ1-6	14	CASSKARVNSPLHF
TRBV28	TRBJ1-3	14	CATTGLLSGNTIYF
TRBV6-6	TRBJ1-5	14	CASWDRGSFQPQHF
TRBV12-2	TRBJ2-1	19	CASPPPPESSSSSYNEQFF
TRBV25-1	TRBJ2-5	13	CASSEGQGETQYF
TRBV9	TRBJ1-2	14	CASSAPQGHRGYTF